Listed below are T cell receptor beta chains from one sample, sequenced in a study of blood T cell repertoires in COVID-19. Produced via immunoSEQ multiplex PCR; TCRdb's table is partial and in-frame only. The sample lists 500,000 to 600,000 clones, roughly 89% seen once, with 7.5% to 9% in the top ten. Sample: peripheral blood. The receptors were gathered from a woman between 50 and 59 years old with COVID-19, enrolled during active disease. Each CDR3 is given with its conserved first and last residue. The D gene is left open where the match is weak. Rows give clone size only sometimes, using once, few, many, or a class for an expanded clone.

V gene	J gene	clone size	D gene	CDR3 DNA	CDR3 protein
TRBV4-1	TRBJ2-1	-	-	TGCGCCAGCAGCCTTAGAGCGCAGAGCTCCTACAATGAGCAGTTCTTC	CASSLRAQSSYNEQFF
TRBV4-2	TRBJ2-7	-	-	TGTGCCAGCAGCCAAGATCTTGGGGCAGACTTATCCTACGAGCAGTACTTC	CASSQDLGADLSYEQYF
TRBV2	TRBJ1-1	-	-	TGTGCCAGCAGCGTACAGGGCCCAAACACTGAAGCTTTCTTT	CASSVQGPNTEAFF
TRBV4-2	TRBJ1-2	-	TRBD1	TGTGCCAGCAGCCAAGCCGGGGGACAGGGTGGCTACACCTTC	CASSQAGGQGGYTF
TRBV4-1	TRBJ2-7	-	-	TGCGCCAGCAGCCAAGGTGCCAATGCAGCCTACGAGCAGTACTTC	CASSQGANAAYEQYF
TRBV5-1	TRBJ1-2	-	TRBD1	TGCGCCAGCAGCTCTGGACAGGGGGCGTGGGGCTACACCTTC	CASSSGQGAWGYTF
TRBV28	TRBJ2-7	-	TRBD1	TGTGCCAGCAGAATAGGACAGGGCCCTTACTACGAGCAGTACTTC	CASRIGQGPYYEQYF
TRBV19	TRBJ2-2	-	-	TGTGCCAGTAGTTTCCAGGGGGGCACCGGGGAGCTGTTTTTT	CASSFQGGTGELFF
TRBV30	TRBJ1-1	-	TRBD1	TGTGCCTGGAGCATCACAGGGGCGGACACTGAAGCTTTCTTT	CAWSITGADTEAFF
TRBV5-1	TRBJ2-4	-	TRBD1	TGCGCCAGCAGCGCAACTACAGGGGGCCCAGAAAACATTCAGTACTTC	CASSATTGGPENIQYF
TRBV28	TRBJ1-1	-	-	TGTGCCAGCAGGGAGGGTTCTCTGAACACTGAAGCTTTCTTT	CASREGSLNTEAFF
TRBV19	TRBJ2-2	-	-	TGTGCCAGTAGTATAGATCCCACAGCGGTCGCGAACACCGGGGAGCTGTTTTTT	CASSIDPTAVANTGELFF
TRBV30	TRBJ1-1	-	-	TGTGCCTGGAGCCAAACGAGCACTGAAGCTTTCTTT	CAWSQTSTEAFF
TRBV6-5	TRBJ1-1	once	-	TGTGCCAGCAGTTACGGCAGGAACACTGAAGCTTTCTTT	CASSYGRNTEAFF
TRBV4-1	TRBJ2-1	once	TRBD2	TGCGCCAGCAGCCACCGGACTAGCGGGGGGGCGGCCTACAATGAGCAGTTCTTC	CASSHRTSGGAAYNEQFF
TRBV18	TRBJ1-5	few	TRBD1	TGTGCCAGCTCCCAAGGACAGGGAGGAGATCAGCCCCAGCATTTT	CASSQGQGGDQPQHF
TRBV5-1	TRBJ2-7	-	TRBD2	TGCGCCAGCAGCTTGGAACTAGCGGGGACCTACGAGCAGTACTTC	CASSLELAGTYEQYF
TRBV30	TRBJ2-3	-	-	TGTGCCTGGACCACCGGGACAGATACGCAGTATTTT	CAWTTGTDTQYF
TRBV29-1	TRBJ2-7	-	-	TGCAGCGTTGTGCCGGCGGCCACACTCTACGAGCAGTACTTC	CSVVPAATLYEQYF
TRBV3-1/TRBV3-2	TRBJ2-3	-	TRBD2	TGTGCCAGCAGCCGGAAACTAGCGTGGGGTCTAGATACGCAGTATTTT	CASSRKLAWGLDTQYF
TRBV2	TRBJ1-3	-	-	TGTGCCAGCAGAGACAGTTTCTCTGGAAACACCATATATTTT	CASRDSFSGNTIYF
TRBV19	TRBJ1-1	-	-	TGTGCCAGTAGTTCGACAGTAAACACTGAAGCTTTCTTT	CASSSTVNTEAFF
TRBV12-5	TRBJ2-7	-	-	TGTGCTAGTGGCCGGGCGGGACAGATTATGGGGGGCTACGAGCAGTACTTC	CASGRAGQIMGGYEQYF
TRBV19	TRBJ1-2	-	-	TGTGCCAGTAAGGGGATGGGCTATGGCTACACCTTC	CASKGMGYGYTF
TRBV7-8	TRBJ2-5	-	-	TGTGCCAGCAGCCCGCCTTCGTGGGAGGGGGTAGAGACCCAGTACTTC	CASSPPSWEGVETQYF
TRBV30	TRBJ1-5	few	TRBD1	TGTGCCTGGAGTCGACAGGGGAATCAGCCCCAGCATTTT	CAWSRQGNQPQHF
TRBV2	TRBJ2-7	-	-	TGTGCCAGCAGTGAAGGCAGGGTTTACGAGCAGTACTTC	CASSEGRVYEQYF
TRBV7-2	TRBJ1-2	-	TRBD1	TGTGCCAGCAGCACCGAGGGGACAGGGACTTATTACACCTTC	CASSTEGTGTYYTF
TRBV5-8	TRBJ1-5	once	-	TGTGCCAGCAGCGACGGCGGAGCTTATAGCAATCAGCCCCAGCATTTT	CASSDGGAYSNQPQHF
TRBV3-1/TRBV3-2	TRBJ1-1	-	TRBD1	TGTGCCAGCAGCCAAGGACAGGGCAACACTGAAGCTTTCTTT	CASSQGQGNTEAFF
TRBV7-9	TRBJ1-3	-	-	TGTGCCAGCACCCGAGTTTGGGAGGCTGGAAACACCATATATTTT	CASTRVWEAGNTIYF
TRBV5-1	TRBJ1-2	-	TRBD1	TGCGCCAGCAGCTTGGTTGCCAGGGGGGACGGCTACACCTTC	CASSLVARGDGYTF
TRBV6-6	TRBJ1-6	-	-	TGTGCCAGCAGCCCCCCCGGACCCCTCCACTTT	CASSPPGPLHF
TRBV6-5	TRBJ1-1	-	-	TGTGCCAGCAGTATCTCGCCGGGGAGAGCTGAAGCTTTCTTT	CASSISPGRAEAFF
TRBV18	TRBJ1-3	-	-	TGTGCCAGCTCACCCCAAACAGGAACTGGAAACACCATATATTTT	CASSPQTGTGNTIYF
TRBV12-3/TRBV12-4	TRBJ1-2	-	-	TGTGCCAGCAGTTACAGGGCTGATGGCTACACCTTC	CASSYRADGYTF
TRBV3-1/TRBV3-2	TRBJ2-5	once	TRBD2	TGTGCCAGCAGCCAAGGGGCCGGGGGGGCCGGGGAGACCCAGTACTTC	CASSQGAGGAGETQYF
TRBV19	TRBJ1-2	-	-	TGTGCCAGTAAAAGTGCCGTTTCAGCTAACTATGGCTACACCTTC	CASKSAVSANYGYTF
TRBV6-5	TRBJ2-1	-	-	TGTGCCAGCAGTTATTCCGGTGAGCAGTTCTTC	CASSYSGEQFF
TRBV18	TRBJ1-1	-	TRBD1	TGTGCCAGCTCACCCTCCAGGGGGGAGAACACTGAAGCTTTCTTT	CASSPSRGENTEAFF
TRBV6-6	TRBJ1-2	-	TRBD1	TGTGCCAGCAGGATAAACCGGGACAGAGTGGGCTACACCTTC	CASRINRDRVGYTF